Below are 27 T cell receptor beta chains sequenced from a single sample in a study of OX40 agonist ivuxolimab in advanced cancers. Clones were read by immunoSEQ multiplex PCR, and TCRdb kept only the in-frame ones, dropping some. This sample has tens of thousands of clones, with around 94% found just once. The sample in question was CD4+ or CD8+ T cells sorted from blood, obtained in a trial of the OX40 agonist ivuxolimab. These receptors were taken from an adult with an advanced solid tumor such as melanoma, head and neck, liver or kidney cancer.

The J gene is TRBJ2-1, the V gene TRBV11-1; TRBD2 is a possible D gene (5 bases). Germline lookup yields CDR1 SGHAT and CDR2 FQDESV (reference sequence). The length of the CDR3 is 13 residues. V was trimmed by 6 bases and J by 4 bases, leaving 10 bases between them. The CDR3 protein is CASSPRGYNEQFF. CDR3 sequence (DNA): TGTGCCAGCAGTCCTCGGGGTTACAATGAGCAGTTCTTC.

The chain has TRBV4-3 and TRBJ2-2; D tentatively reads TRBD1 or TRBD2 (5 bases each). Trimming shortened V by 6 bases and J by 2 bases, and 13 bases separated the two germline ends. The CDR3 totals 15 residues. Germline CDR1 and CDR2: LGHNA and YSLEER. The CDR3 spells CASSRGRGNTGELFF. The CDR3 DNA reads as TGCGCCAGCAGTCGGGGAAGGGGAAACACCGGGGAGCTGTTTTTT.

This sequence joins TRBV7-9 and TRBJ2-5; 8 bases fit TRBD1. The CDR3 runs to 13 residues. The junction had 3 bases not matched to a gene; V was cut back by 5 bases and J by 4 bases. Germline values: CDR1 SEHNR, CDR2 FQNEAQ (reference sequence). The CDR3 DNA is TGTGCCAGCAGCCGACAGGGGATAGAGACCCAGTACTTC. It specifies CASSRQGIETQYF.

The chain has TRBV7-9 and TRBJ2-3, with TRBD2 identical over 9 bases. This CDR3 contains 15 residues. Germline V CDR1 and CDR2: SEHNR, FQNEAQ (reference sequence). Trimming at V came to 5 bases and at J to 6 bases, leaving 9 bases not matched to a gene. CDR3 sequence reads: CASSPSLAGEDTQYF. CDR3 nucleotides: TGTGCCAGCAGCCCTTCCTTAGCGGGAGAGGATACGCAGTATTTT.

Written as DNA, the CDR3 is TGCGCCAGCAGCCAAGATGGGGGGTCTTTAAACACCATATATTTT. Translated: CASSQDGGSLNTIYF. The rearrangement uses TRBV4-3 and TRBJ1-3; possible D gene TRBD1, 5 bases. Germline assignment: CDR1 LGHNA and CDR2 YSLEER. The length of the CDR3 is 15 residues. Trimming cost V 0 bases and J 6 bases, with 12 bases left between them.

A note on this clone: Other DNA sequences of this sample code for an identical CDR3. The V call is TRBV4-3, the J call TRBJ1-2; possibly TRBD1 for D (6 bases). This CDR3 contains 12 residues. Germline V gives CDR1 LGHNA, CDR2 YSLEER. Between the trimmed V and J ends, which lost 4 bases and 5 bases, there was a span of 8 bases. The chain's CDR3 is CASSPTGYGYTF. In DNA, the CDR3 is TGCGCCAGCAGCCCTACAGGGTATGGCTACACCTTC.

This clone was counted a few times. The chain recombines TRBV2 with TRBJ1-2, with TRBD1 matching over 9 bases. This CDR3 region has 15 residues. Germline values: CDR1 SNHLY, CDR2 FYNNEI. V lost 6 bases to trimming and J lost 4 bases; unmatched junction nucleotides: 9. CDR3 bases: TGTGCCAGCAGAGGCCCGGGACAGGGAGGCTATGGCTACACCTTC. Protein sequence: CASRGPGQGGYGYTF. The whole variable domain, filled in from reference TRBV2 and TRBJ1-2, reads EPEVTQTPSHQVTQMGQEVILRCVPISNHLYFYWYRQILGQKVEFLVSFYNNEISEKSEIFDDQFSVERPDGSNFTLKIRSTKLEDSAMYFCASRGPGQGGYGYTFGSGTRLTVV.

This chain links TRBV19 with TRBJ2-1; TRBD1 matches 7 bases. This CDR3 contains 15 residues. Germline loops: CDR1 LNHDA, CDR2 SQIVND (reference sequence). Trimming took 4 bases from V and 2 from J; bases not matched to a gene: 5. The CDR3 spells CASSTRQGPYNEQFF. DNA of the CDR3: TGTGCCAGTAGTACTAGACAGGGCCCCTACAATGAGCAGTTCTTC.

This rearrangement joins TRBV19 to TRBJ2-3; TRBD1 or TRBD2 may be the D gene (5 bases each). Trimming took 7 bases from V and 0 from J, leaving 20 bases between them. CDR1 is LNHDA, CDR2 SQIVND, per germline (reference sequence). The CDR3 is 17 residues long. DNA for the CDR3: TGTGCCAGTAACAACATCCGGGAACAGGAAAGCACAGATACGCAGTATTTT. It translates to CASNNIREQESTDTQYF.

In DNA, the CDR3 is TGCAGCGTTGTTTCAGCGATAAGCCCCTACGAGCAGTACTTC. Translation: CSVVSAISPYEQYF. The J gene is TRBJ2-7, the V gene TRBV29-1; D remains ambiguous. This CDR3 comprises 14 residues. Trimming stripped 4 bases from V and 2 bases from J, with 15 bases between. In germline, CDR1 is SQVTM, CDR2 ANQGSEA.

The chain links TRBV11-2 to TRBJ2-7; the D gene is possibly TRBD2 (5 bases). The V gene lost 6 bases and the J gene lost 5 bases, with 23 bases spanning the gap. CDR1 is SGHAT, CDR2 FQNNGV, per germline. The CDR3 spans 16 residues. Written as DNA, the CDR3 is TGTGCCAGCAGGCGAGAACCGGGAATTTTTACGGACGAGCAGTACTTC. Protein sequence: CASRREPGIFTDEQYF.

The chain links TRBV28 to TRBJ2-2; D not resolved. This CDR3 contains 16 residues. Germline loops: CDR1 MDHEN, CDR2 SYDVKM. The V and J ends lost 7 bases and 1 base respectively, with 16 bases between them. The CDR3 DNA reads TGTGCCAGCACACAAGAGGACGGTTGGAACACCGGGGAGCTGTTTTTT. Its translation: CASTQEDGWNTGELFF.

The chain carries TRBV15 and TRBJ1-2; D is unresolved. This CDR3 has 13 amino acids. CDR1 is LNHNV and CDR2 is YYDKDF in the germline V gene (reference sequence). V was trimmed by 8 bases and J by 3 bases, leaving 13 bases between them. CDR3 coding DNA: TGTGCCACCTCGAGCGGGGTCGACTATGGCTACACCTTC. Translated: CATSSGVDYGYTF.

The rearrangement joins TRBV12-5 to TRBJ2-3; D remains unclear. This CDR3 spans 16 amino acids. In germline, CDR1 is LGHNT, CDR2 FRNRAP. V lost 5 bases, J lost 6 bases, and 21 bases lay in between. This CDR3 reads CASGPFLGGPMDTQYF. Here the CDR3 DNA reads TGTGCTAGTGGTCCTTTCTTAGGCGGACCAATGGATACGCAGTATTTT. Supplemented by reference TRBV12-5 and TRBJ2-3, the full variable domain reads DARVTQTPRHKVTEMGQEVTMRCQPILGHNTVFWYRQTMMQGLELLAYFRNRAPLDDSGMPKDRFSAEMPDATLATLKIQPSEPRDSAVYFCASGPFLGGPMDTQYFGPGTRLTVL.

V gene TRBV23-1 combines with J gene TRBJ2-1; TRBD2 agrees at 13 bases. Being an ORF, TRBV23-1 has a function that is uncertain. The CDR3 totals 19 residues. The J segment lost 8 bases and the V segment lost 0 bases, leaving 13 bases of the junction unmatched. CDR3 sequence (DNA): TGCGCCAGCAGTCAATCGTCCACTAGCGGGAGGGCCGAATGTCATGAGCAGTTCTTC. Translating gives CASSQSSTSGRAECHEQFF.

The sample holds one count of this clone. The CDR3 spells CASSGRVGEQFF. In nucleotides, the CDR3 is TGTGCCAGCAGTGGCAGGGTCGGGGAGCAGTTCTTC. The chain uses TRBV6-6 and TRBJ2-1, with TRBD1 as a possible D gene (5 bases). Trimming removed 5 bases from V and 10 bases from J, with 12 bases in between. Looked up from germline, CDR1 is MNHNY and CDR2 is SVGAGI (reference sequence). The CDR3 spans 12 residues.

V gene TRBV4-1 combines with J gene TRBJ2-1; 8 bases align to TRBD2. The CDR3 runs 21 residues. Germline V CDR1 and CDR2: MGHRA, YSYEKL. With 0 bases clipped from V and 2 bases from J, the junction kept 18 bases outside the gene matches. The CDR3 nucleotides read TGCGCCAGCAGCCAAGATAGGGCTAGCGGGCTCCTAAAGGGCACCTACAATGAGCAGTTCTTC. This encodes CASSQDRASGLLKGTYNEQFF.

The V call is TRBV11-3, the J call TRBJ1-4; no definite D call. Trimming stripped 5 bases from V and 0 bases from J, with 7 bases between. CDR3 length: 14 residues. Germline assignment: CDR1 SGHNT and CDR2 YENEEA. Here the CDR3 DNA reads TGTGCCAGCAGCCCCAAAGCAACTAATGAAAAACTGTTTTTT. Amino acid sequence: CASSPKATNEKLFF.

This clone was seen more than once but under ten times. This chain connects TRBV29-1 to TRBJ1-2; a weak D match, TRBD1 (5 bases). The V gene lost 3 bases and the J gene lost 4 bases, with 15 bases spanning the gap. The length of the CDR3 is 14 residues. The germline gives CDR1 SQVTM, CDR2 ANQGSEA. The CDR3 reads CSVEGLGQSYGYTF. The CDR3 bases are TGCAGCGTTGAGGGCCTTGGACAAAGCTATGGCTACACCTTC.

V gene TRBV6-5 combines with J gene TRBJ1-1; no definite D call. V lost 2 bases and J 0 bases, leaving 7 bases between the germline ends. The CDR3 is 14 amino acids. CDR1 is MNHEY, CDR2 SVGAGI, per germline. In DNA form, the CDR3 reads TGTGCCAGCAGTTACAGTGAGGTGAACACTGAAGCTTTCTTT. Its translation: CASSYSEVNTEAFF.

This chain connects TRBV6-5 to TRBJ2-3; D might be TRBD1 (5 bases). Germline V gene data show CDR1 as MNHEY and CDR2 as SVGAGI. V lost 2 bases and J lost 5, with 11 bases in between. The CDR3 spans 14 residues. Written as DNA, the CDR3 is TGTGCCAGCAGTTACGGGGCGGTCGGAGATACGCAGTATTTT. Its protein product is CASSYGAVGDTQYF.

This clone was seen only once. J is TRBJ2-1 and V is TRBV15; no clear D gene. The V gene lost 0 bases and the J gene lost 10 bases, with 7 bases spanning the gap. Germline V CDR1 and CDR2: LNHNV, YYDKDF (reference sequence). The CDR3 covers 12 residues. CDR3 bases: TGTGCCACCAGCAGAGATAGCCGGGAGCAGTTCTTC. Its translation: CATSRDSREQFF.

This chain connects TRBV28 to TRBJ1-1, with D unclear. The V end was cut by 3 bases, the J end by 1 base, with 6 bases between. CDR1 and CDR2 from the germline V gene are MDHEN and SYDVKM. The CDR3 has 13 residues. The CDR3 sequence is CASSFRPNTEAFF. The CDR3 DNA follows: TGTGCCAGCAGTTTCCGTCCGAACACTGAAGCTTTCTTT.

The V gene is TRBV6-4, the J gene TRBJ2-3; 7 bases match TRBD1. Per the germline V gene, CDR1 is MRHNA and CDR2 is SNTAGT. V gave up 5 bases and J gave up 2 bases; unmatched junction bases: 7. The CDR3 sequence is 15 residues long. The chain's CDR3 is CASSRQGVITDTQYF. In DNA form, the CDR3 reads TGTGCCAGCAGTCGACAGGGTGTCATCACAGATACGCAGTATTTT.

The chain recombines TRBV27 with TRBJ2-7; D is unclear. The CDR3 runs 14 residues. The V gene's germline CDR1 is MNHEY and CDR2 SMNVEV (reference sequence). Trimming stripped 3 bases from V and 4 bases from J, with 13 bases between. The CDR3 protein is CASSLDGAFYEQYF. CDR3 bases: TGTGCCAGCAGTTTGGACGGAGCATTTTACGAGCAGTACTTC.

The chain joins TRBV27 to TRBJ1-5; D is unresolved. Trimming removed 8 bases at V and 0 bases at J, with 11 bases between. Germline V gives CDR1 MNHEY, CDR2 SMNVEV (reference sequence). This CDR3 spans 14 amino acids. The CDR3 loop is CASPRFYSNQPQHF. CDR3 DNA sequence: TGTGCCAGCCCCAGGTTTTATAGCAATCAGCCCCAGCATTTT.

V and J are TRBV29-1 and TRBJ2-7; 13 nucleotides agree with TRBD2. The germline V gene encodes CDR1 SQVTM and CDR2 ANQGSEA. V shed 6 bases, J shed 4 bases, and the junction held 12 bases outside the gene matches. This CDR3 has 16 amino acids. The CDR3 protein is CSVLRWTSGSGYEQYF. DNA of the CDR3: TGCAGCGTCCTAAGGTGGACTAGCGGGAGTGGGTACGAGCAGTACTTC.